The next 22 T cell receptor beta chains were all read from a single sample in a study of blood T cell repertoires in COVID-19. The table came from immunoSEQ multiplex PCR; TCRdb's copy has only in-frame clones and leaves some out. The sample yields 250,000 to 350,000 clones, roughly 86% seen once. The material sequenced was peripheral blood. These receptor sequences come from a woman in her 50s who had recovered from COVID-19.

V and J are TRBV9 and TRBJ2-1, with 10 bases matching TRBD1. Germline-derived CDR1 and CDR2 are SGDLS and YYNGEE. This CDR3 has 13 amino acids. Trimming cost V 3 bases and J 9 bases; bases outside gene matches: 3. Written as DNA, the CDR3 is TGTGCCAGCAGCGCGGACAGGGGGAGTGAGCAGTTCTTC. Residues: CASSADRGSEQFF.

This clone appeared a few times. The rearrangement uses TRBV4-3 and TRBJ2-3; the D is unclear. The CDR3 extends over 14 amino acids. V was clipped by 4 bases and J by 4 bases, with 12 bases between them. The germline gives CDR1 LGHNA, CDR2 YSLEER. CDR3 sequence (DNA): TGCGCCAGCAGCCTGTTTAGTTCCTCAGATACGCAGTATTTT. Its protein product is CASSLFSSSDTQYF.

This clone was seen once. This rearrangement joins TRBV5-1 to TRBJ2-3; 7 nucleotides match TRBD1. The CDR3 extends over 15 amino acids. Germline-derived CDR1 and CDR2 are SGHRS and YFSETQ. V lost 4 bases to trimming and J lost 2 bases; unmatched junction nucleotides: 7. CDR3 DNA: TGCGCCAGCAGCCCGGGACAGAGAGACACAGATACGCAGTATTTT. Translating it yields CASSPGQRDTDTQYF. The full variable domain, in which reference TRBV5-1 and TRBJ2-3 provide the parts outside the CDR3, is KAGVTQTPRYLIKTRGQQVTLSCSPISGHRSVSWYQQTPGQGLQFLFEYFSETQRNKGNFPGRFSGRQFSNSRSEMNVSTLELGDSALYLCASSPGQRDTDTQYFGPGTRLTVL.

The chain joins TRBV15 to TRBJ2-5; D might be TRBD1 (5 bases). The CDR3 runs to 17 residues. The germline V and J ends were trimmed by 3 bases and 0 bases, with 17 bases remaining between them. Germline assignment: CDR1 LNHNV and CDR2 YYDKDF (reference sequence). CDR3 protein: CATSSYLLDRYQETQYF. The CDR3 DNA reads TGTGCCACCAGCAGTTACCTATTAGACAGATACCAAGAGACCCAGTACTTC.

The CDR3 region has the DNA TGTGCCTGGAGTATGACAGACTATGGCTACACCTTC. This sequence encodes CAWSMTDYGYTF. The genes are TRBV30 and TRBJ1-2; TRBD1 might be the D (5 bases). The CDR3 has 12 amino acids. Looked up from germline, CDR1 is GTSNPN and CDR2 is SVGIG (reference sequence). With 2 bases removed from V and 3 bases from J, the gap between germline ends came to 7 bases.

The chain uses TRBV29-1 and TRBJ2-1, with 9 bases fitting TRBD1. Unmatched junction bases numbered 12, after V lost 6 bases and J lost 9 bases. The germline gives CDR1 SQVTM, CDR2 ANQGSEA. This CDR3 is 14 amino acids long. CDR3 nucleotides: TGCAGCGTCGGATCGGGACAGGGTTTTAGTGAGCAGTTCTTC. Its translation: CSVGSGQGFSEQFF.

This chain uses TRBV5-4 with TRBJ2-7; D possibly corresponds to TRBD2 (6 bases). The CDR3 has 13 amino acids. Trimming stripped 4 bases from V and 5 bases from J, with 13 bases between. Germline V gene data show CDR1 as SGHNT and CDR2 as YYREEE (reference sequence). CDR3 coding DNA: TGTGCCAGCAGCGGGAGGCTTCGCCACGAGCAGTACTTC. Translating it yields CASSGRLRHEQYF.

V gene TRBV29-1 combines with J gene TRBJ2-1; 11 bases match TRBD2. In germline, CDR1 is SQVTM, CDR2 ANQGSEA. V shed 1 base, J shed 8 bases, and the junction held 10 bases outside the gene matches. The CDR3 runs 16 residues. CDR3 loop: CSVEGLLTSGDYEQFF. In DNA, the CDR3 is TGCAGCGTTGAAGGCTTACTGACTAGCGGGGACTATGAGCAGTTCTTC.

V usage is TRBV5-5 and J usage is TRBJ2-3, with a possible D match to TRBD2 (7 bases). The CDR3 consists of 13 residues. Deletions cut 6 bases from V and 4 bases from J, with 12 bases between. Germline assignment: CDR1 SGHKS and CDR2 YYEKEE (reference sequence). The CDR3, as DNA: TGTGCCAGCAAGGACGGGGGGCCAGATACGCAGTATTTT. It translates to CASKDGGPDTQYF.

V gene TRBV15 combines with J gene TRBJ1-4; 7 nucleotides agree with TRBD1. The CDR3 spans 16 residues. Germline values: CDR1 LNHNV, CDR2 YYDKDF (reference sequence). Trimming at V came to 5 bases and at J to 4 bases, leaving 10 bases not matched to a gene. The CDR3 DNA reads as TGTGCCACCAGCGGAAGAATCAGGGGGATTAATGAAAAACTGTTTTTT. Its protein is CATSGRIRGINEKLFF. Full variable domain (outside the CDR3, taken from reference TRBV15 and TRBJ1-4): DAMVIQNPRYQVTQFGKPVTLSCSQTLNHNVMYWYQQKSSQAPKLLFHYYDKDFNNEADTPDNFQSRRPNTSFCFLDIRSPGLGDTAMYLCATSGRIRGINEKLFFGSGTQLSVL.

The chain carries TRBV11-2 and TRBJ2-7; 12 bases align to TRBD1. The CDR3 extends over 14 amino acids. Germline V gene lookup returns CDR1 SGHAT and CDR2 FQNNGV. Trimming cost V 5 bases and J 6 bases; bases outside gene matches: 5. CDR3 DNA sequence: TGTGCCAGCAGCGCAGGGACAGGGGGCTCCGAGCAGTACTTC. It yields the protein CASSAGTGGSEQYF.

CDR3 nucleotides: TGTGCCAGCAGCGTAGAAGGGACAGCCGCTGGGGAGCAGTACTTC. Residues: CASSVEGTAAGEQYF. The chain employs TRBV9 and TRBJ2-7, with 7 bases lining up with TRBD1. The J segment lost 7 bases and the V segment lost 0 bases, leaving 10 bases of the junction unmatched. The germline gives CDR1 SGDLS, CDR2 YYNGEE. The CDR3 runs to 15 residues.

This chain links TRBV19 with TRBJ1-6; no reliable D call. This CDR3 region has 13 residues. Trimming took off 0 bases at V and 7 bases at J, with 4 bases between the two ends. The germline V gene encodes CDR1 LNHDA and CDR2 SQIVND (reference sequence). Here the CDR3 DNA reads TGTGCCAGTAGTATAGAGGAGAATTCACCCCTCCACTTT. Translated, it gives CASSIEENSPLHF.

This clone was picked up one time. The V call is TRBV19, the J call TRBJ2-7; D is unclear. The V end was cut by 1 base, the J end by 7 bases, with 14 bases between. This CDR3 comprises 14 residues. Germline loops: CDR1 LNHDA, CDR2 SQIVND (reference sequence). The CDR3 is CASSIVLVSEEQYF. The CDR3 coding sequence is TGTGCCAGTAGTATAGTGCTCGTGTCGGAGGAGCAGTACTTC.

The chain has TRBV2 and TRBJ2-7; D is unclear. V was clipped by 4 bases and J by 3 bases, with 10 bases between them. This CDR3 is 13 amino acids long. Per the germline V gene, CDR1 is SNHLY and CDR2 is FYNNEI. The CDR3 DNA reads as TGTGCCAGCAGTGGAAGCGTAAGCTACGAGCAGTACTTC. Amino acids: CASSGSVSYEQYF.

The chain is built from TRBV19 and TRBJ2-1, with 10 bases that match TRBD2. Per the germline V gene, CDR1 is LNHDA and CDR2 is SQIVND (reference sequence). The CDR3 length is 17 residues. Germline trimming cut 5 bases from V and 4 bases from J; bases unmatched to any gene: 11. In DNA form, the CDR3 reads TGTGCCAGTAGTGTCCACAGAAGCGGGGGGGTATACAATGAGCAGTTCTTC. Translated: CASSVHRSGGVYNEQFF.

The chain employs TRBV19 and TRBJ1-5; 7 nucleotides match TRBD1. The CDR3 totals 15 residues. V trimming: 1 base; J trimming: 9 bases; junction bases outside the gene matches: 9. Germline CDR1 and CDR2: LNHDA and SQIVND (reference sequence). CDR3 sequence: CASSIVRGGDRPQHF. Written as DNA, the CDR3 is TGTGCCAGTAGTATAGTTAGAGGGGGCGATCGGCCCCAGCATTTT.

J is TRBJ1-1 and V is TRBV27; possibly TRBD1 for D (6 bases). Germline V CDR1 and CDR2: MNHEY, SMNVEV (reference sequence). The CDR3 has 14 amino acids. V lost 2 bases to trimming and J lost 1 base, with 8 bases between them. In nucleotides, the CDR3 is TGTGCCAGCAGTTTAAGGGGACAGAACACTGAAGCTTTCTTT. Translated, it gives CASSLRGQNTEAFF.

The J gene is TRBJ2-5, the V gene TRBV28; D unclear. V lost 1 base and J lost 5, with 8 bases in between. The CDR3 length is 13 residues. Germline V gives CDR1 MDHEN, CDR2 SYDVKM. The CDR3 coding sequence is TGTGCCAGCAGTTTATTTAGCATGGAGACCCAGTACTTC. It yields the protein CASSLFSMETQYF.

This chain joins TRBV12-5 and TRBJ1-2, with 7 nucleotides matching TRBD1. Trimming took 5 bases from V and 6 from J; bases not matched to a gene: 3. From germline, CDR1 is LGHNT and CDR2 FRNRAP. This CDR3 has 12 residues. The CDR3, as DNA: TGTGCTAGTGGTCCTGACAGGGATGGCTACACCTTC. Encoded protein: CASGPDRDGYTF.

The V call is TRBV4-3, the J call TRBJ2-1; unclear D gene. Trimming stripped 0 bases from V and 9 bases from J, with 9 bases between. CDR1 is LGHNA and CDR2 is YSLEER in the germline V gene. The CDR3 has 13 residues. CDR3: CASSQERVGEQFF. Written as DNA, the CDR3 is TGCGCCAGCAGCCAAGAACGGGTTGGTGAGCAGTTCTTC.

V usage is TRBV30 and J usage is TRBJ2-3, with 8 nucleotides matching TRBD2. The V and J ends lost 2 bases and 8 bases, in that order; junction bases with no gene match: 12. The CDR3 is 15 residues long. In germline, CDR1 is GTSNPN, CDR2 SVGIG (reference sequence). CDR3 DNA: TGTGCCTGGAGTAAACGGGGGGGATCCATTGGTACGCAGTATTTT. This encodes CAWSKRGGSIGTQYF.